This is a list of T cell receptor beta chains from one sample in a study of blood T cells in healthy people across ages. MiXCR, run by TCRdb on the 5' RACE reads, gives a single entry per CDR3 protein. Found here are over a million distinct CDR3 sequences, under 45% of them singletons; the top ten hold approximately 20%. The sample was blood. These receptors originate from an older woman in good health. Both conserved end residues are trimmed from each CDR3. Clone size is shown for a subset of rows, as once, few, many or a class of expanded clone.

TRBV6-1	NA	ASSEKWTVRGNQPQH
TRBV6-2/TRBV6-3	NA	ASSSSWGQY
TRBV9	NA	ASSFTGGRIRDTQY
TRBV7-3	few	ASSLGGYNERF
TRBV5-1	NA	ASSLALVGPVGDQY
TRBV20-1	few	SARGNAGANVLT
TRBV11-2	NA	ASSLGTGGSGANVLT
TRBV29-1	few	SVEGTGRSDTQY
TRBV7-9	few	ASRAVLYNEQF
TRBV29-1	few	SANLGRDEQF
TRBV24-1	NA	ATSDRTGTRPNEQF
TRBV11-2	NA	ASSFVSTDTQY
TRBV14	NA	ASSQDLEASGSPVYNEQF
TRBV12-3/TRBV12-4	NA	ASNEGWGGQPQH
TRBV28	NA	ASTPRQGLGPAYEQY
TRBV10-3	many	AISESSPGTGNGSPLH
TRBV6-5	few	ASSYTLAGPEHTSTDTQY
TRBV15	NA	ATRRRPSTDTQY
TRBV7-8	once	ASSLGRHYTDTQY
TRBV28	NA	ASSPGGPNNEQF
TRBV25-1	NA	ASRGSRAF
TRBV5-8	NA	ASSLVGLYTGELF
TRBV5-1	NA	ASCATGTAGNTIY
TRBV4-2	few	ASSRGQGPTYEQY
TRBV29-1	NA	SPRPGTAGGEQF
TRBV24-1	NA	ATSDLLTSGHSYEQY
TRBV27	NA	ASSLSGTGGPSAYGYT
TRBV25-1	few	ASSNPGTGHQNEKLF
TRBV28	NA	ASSLTGYMNTEAF
TRBV10-3	NA	ANTADIETQY